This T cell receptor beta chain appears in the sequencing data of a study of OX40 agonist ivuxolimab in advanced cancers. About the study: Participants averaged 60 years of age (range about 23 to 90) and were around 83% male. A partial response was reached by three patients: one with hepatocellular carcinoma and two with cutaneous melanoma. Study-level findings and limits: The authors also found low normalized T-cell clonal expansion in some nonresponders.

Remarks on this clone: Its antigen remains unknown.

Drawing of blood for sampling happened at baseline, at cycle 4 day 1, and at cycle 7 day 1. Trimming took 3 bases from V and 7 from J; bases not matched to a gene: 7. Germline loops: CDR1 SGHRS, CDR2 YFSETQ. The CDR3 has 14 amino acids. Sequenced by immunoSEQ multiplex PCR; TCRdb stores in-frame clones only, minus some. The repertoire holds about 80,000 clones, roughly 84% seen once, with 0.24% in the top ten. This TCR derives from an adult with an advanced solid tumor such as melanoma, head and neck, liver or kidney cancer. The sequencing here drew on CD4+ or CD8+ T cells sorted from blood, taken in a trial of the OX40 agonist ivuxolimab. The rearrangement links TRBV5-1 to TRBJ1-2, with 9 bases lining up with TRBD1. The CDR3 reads CASSWGQGEAGYTF. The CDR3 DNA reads TGCGCCAGCAGCTGGGGACAGGGAGAAGCTGGCTACACCTTC.